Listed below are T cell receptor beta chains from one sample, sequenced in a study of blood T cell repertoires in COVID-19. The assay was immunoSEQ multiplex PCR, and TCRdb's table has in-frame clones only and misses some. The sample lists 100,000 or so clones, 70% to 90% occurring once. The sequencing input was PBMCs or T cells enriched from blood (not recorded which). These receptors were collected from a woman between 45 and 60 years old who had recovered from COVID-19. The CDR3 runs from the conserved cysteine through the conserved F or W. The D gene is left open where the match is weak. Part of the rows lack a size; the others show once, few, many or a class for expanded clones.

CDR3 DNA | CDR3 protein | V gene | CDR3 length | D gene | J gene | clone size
TGTGCCAGCAGTGAGATCAGGGACAATGAGCAGTTCTTC | CASSEIRDNEQFF | TRBV2 | 13 | NA | TRBJ2-1 | NA
TGTGCCAGCAGTCTGACTGACGCAACTGAAGCTTTCTTT | CASSLTDATEAFF | TRBV9 | 13 | NA | TRBJ1-1 | NA
TGTGCCAGCAGCTACCGGACAGGGGGCCCTGAAGCTTTCTTT | CASSYRTGGPEAFF | TRBV5-4 | 14 | TRBD1 | TRBJ1-1 | once
TGTGCCAGCAGCCGAGGGAGCACAGATACGCAGTATTTT | CASSRGSTDTQYF | TRBV6-5 | 13 | NA | TRBJ2-3 | NA
TGCGCCAGCAGCCCCTCTAGCGGGATAGACACAGATACGCAGTATTTT | CASSPSSGIDTDTQYF | TRBV4-1 | 16 | TRBD2 | TRBJ2-3 | NA
TGTGCCAGCACTTCCACATCAGGGGCTGTTCAGCCCCAGCATTTT | CASTSTSGAVQPQHF | TRBV28 | 15 | NA | TRBJ1-5 | few
TGTGCCAGCAAGGCCGGGACAGGGTTGTACGAGCAGTACTTC | CASKAGTGLYEQYF | TRBV6-5 | 14 | TRBD1 | TRBJ2-7 | NA
TGTGCCAGCAGCTTAGACATAAACTCTGGAAACACCATATATTTT | CASSLDINSGNTIYF | TRBV7-6 | 15 | NA | TRBJ1-3 | NA
TGTGCCAGTAGTATCCGGAGGACAGGCTACGAGCAGTACTTC | CASSIRRTGYEQYF | TRBV19 | 14 | TRBD1 | TRBJ2-7 | NA
TGCGCCAGCAGCTTGACAACCTACGAGCAGTACTTC | CASSLTTYEQYF | TRBV5-1 | 12 | NA | TRBJ2-7 | few
TGTGCCAGCAGTTTGGGGCGGGGGGGCACAGATACGCAGTATTTT | CASSLGRGGTDTQYF | TRBV28 | 15 | TRBD2 | TRBJ2-3 | NA
TGCGCCAGCAGCCCCCGAACGGCTAGCGGAGTCAATGAGCAGTTCTTC | CASSPRTASGVNEQFF | TRBV5-1 | 16 | TRBD2 | TRBJ2-1 | NA
TGTGCCAGCAGCCCAAGGACCGACAGGGAAGCTTTCTTT | CASSPRTDREAFF | TRBV9 | 13 | NA | TRBJ1-1 | NA
TGTGCCAGCAGTTATGGACAGGGGAGGGAAAAACTGTTTTTT | CASSYGQGREKLFF | TRBV28 | 14 | TRBD1 | TRBJ1-4 | NA
TGCGCCAGCAGCCATACAGGGACCGGGGAGCTGTTTTTT | CASSHTGTGELFF | TRBV4-1 | 13 | NA | TRBJ2-2 | NA
TGTGCCAGTACTAAGAGCACCTACAATGAGCAGTTCTTC | CASTKSTYNEQFF | TRBV6-5 | 13 | NA | TRBJ2-1 | NA
TGTGCCAGCAGCTTAAGCGCCAGTCAGCCCCAGCATTTT | CASSLSASQPQHF | TRBV11-2 | 13 | NA | TRBJ1-5 | NA
TGCGCCAGCAGCCTCAATCCTAGCGGGACGCAGGACGAGCAGTACTTC | CASSLNPSGTQDEQYF | TRBV5-1 | 16 | TRBD2 | TRBJ2-7 | NA
TGCGCCAGCAGCGCAGGGACAGGTGATAGTTCACCCCTCCACTTT | CASSAGTGDSSPLHF | TRBV5-1 | 15 | TRBD1 | TRBJ1-6 | few